These T cell receptor beta chains were read from a single sample in a study of OX40 agonist ivuxolimab in advanced cancers. Clones were sequenced by immunoSEQ multiplex PCR, and TCRdb holds only the in-frame ones, with some missing. The sample includes 13,000 to 15,000 clones, roughly 80% of them seen just once. The sequenced sample was CD4+ or CD8+ T cells sorted from blood, obtained in a trial of the OX40 agonist ivuxolimab. These receptors were taken from an adult with an advanced solid tumor such as melanoma, head and neck, liver or kidney cancer. The CDR3 runs from the conserved cysteine through the conserved F or W. The D gene is left open where the match is weak. Only part of the rows carry a size: once, few, many, or a class if the clone is expanded.

V gene	clone size	J gene	D gene	CDR3 DNA	CDR3 protein
TRBV7-8	.	TRBJ1-5	.	TGTGCCAGCAGCTTATTTGCAGAAGACGGGCCCCAGCATTTT	CASSLFAEDGPQHF
TRBV4-1	.	TRBJ1-5	.	TGCGCCAGCAGCCAAGAACGGCCAAGCAATCAGCCCCAGCATTTT	CASSQERPSNQPQHF
TRBV2	once	TRBJ1-1	.	TGTGCCACCCTAAGCGGCGCTGAAGCTTTCTTT	CATLSGAEAFF
TRBV9	.	TRBJ1-1	.	TGTGCCAGCAGCGCCCCGAAAGGGGAAGGAGACACTGAAGCTTTCTTT	CASSAPKGEGDTEAFF
TRBV6-6	.	TRBJ1-1	.	TGTGCCAGCAGTTCTTGGACGGGCACTGAAGCTTTCTTT	CASSSWTGTEAFF
TRBV5-3	.	TRBJ2-1	.	TGTGCCAGAAGCTTCTTCCTGACGAGCGGGCCCTACAATGAGCAGTTCTTC	CARSFFLTSGPYNEQFF
TRBV30	.	TRBJ2-3	.	TGTGCCTGGAGTGAAGGCGCGAGGACAGATACGCAGTATTTT	CAWSEGARTDTQYF
TRBV5-4	once	TRBJ1-4	.	TGTGCCAGCAGCTTGGAACAGGCGTCAACTAATGAAAAACTGTTTTTT	CASSLEQASTNEKLFF
TRBV5-6	few	TRBJ2-7	.	TGTGCCAGCAGTCAAATCGGCGAGCAGTACTTC	CASSQIGEQYF
TRBV15	.	TRBJ1-5	.	TGTGCCACCAGCAGAGAATGGGGGGCCTTGGGGCAGCCCCAGCATTTT	CATSREWGALGQPQHF
TRBV6-6	few	TRBJ2-7	.	TGTGCCAGCAGTTCGTACAGCTCCTACGAGCAGTACTTC	CASSSYSSYEQYF
TRBV7-6	.	TRBJ2-5	.	TGTGCCAGCTCCCCTTTTCAGGGGGGGTCCCAAGAGACCCAGTACTTC	CASSPFQGGSQETQYF
TRBV30	.	TRBJ2-7	.	TGTGCCTGGACCCGAACCCCTACTCCCCTGGTAAACGAGCAGTACTTC	CAWTRTPTPLVNEQYF
TRBV6-6	.	TRBJ2-7	.	TGTGCCAGCGAAAACGGTCTTTTATACGAGCAGTACTTC	CASENGLLYEQYF
TRBV29-1	.	TRBJ2-2	.	TGCAGCGCCGACAGGAACACCGGGGAGCTGTTTTTT	CSADRNTGELFF
TRBV2	.	TRBJ1-1	.	TGTGCCAGCAGGCCCCGCCCGCGGACTGAAGCTTTCTTT	CASRPRPRTEAFF
TRBV4-3	.	TRBJ2-7	TRBD1	TGCGCCAGCAGCCCGGGGACAGGGTCTGGCGAGCAGTACTTC	CASSPGTGSGEQYF
TRBV5-1	.	TRBJ2-7	.	TGCGCCAGCAGCCAAGGGGACCAACCCATTAACTACGAGCAGTACTTC	CASSQGDQPINYEQYF
TRBV7-9	.	TRBJ1-4	.	TGTGCCAGCAGCTTAAGAGGTGAAGGTAATGAAAAACTGTTTTTT	CASSLRGEGNEKLFF
TRBV4-3	.	TRBJ2-5	TRBD2	TGCGCCAGCAGCCAAGGGTTCGGGACTAGCGGTATCGAGACCCAGTACTTC	CASSQGFGTSGIETQYF
TRBV5-1	few	TRBJ1-6	.	TGCGCCAGCAGTACTAGGGAGTTTGGGAATTCACCCCTCCACTTT	CASSTREFGNSPLHF
TRBV6-5	.	TRBJ1-2	TRBD1	TGTGCCAGCAGCGGAGAGGGGGCGCTGTTGACTGGCTACACCTTC	CASSGEGALLTGYTF
TRBV11-2	.	TRBJ1-1	.	TGTGCCAGCAGCTTAGAGCTTTTAATGAACACTGAAGCTTTCTTT	CASSLELLMNTEAFF
TRBV19	.	TRBJ2-1	.	TGTGCCAGTACCCCGGGGTGGGGTGGCAATGAGCAGTTCTTC	CASTPGWGGNEQFF
TRBV4-1	.	TRBJ2-1	.	TGCGCCAGCAGCCTGAGGGGGGACTCCCCAAACAATGAGCAGTTCTTC	CASSLRGDSPNNEQFF
TRBV27	.	TRBJ2-7	.	TGTGCCAGCAGTTTAAACAGTGCCTACGAGCAGTACTTC	CASSLNSAYEQYF
TRBV15	large	TRBJ2-7	TRBD1	TGTGCCACCACCGAACAGGGGCCGGAGAGCTCCTACGAGCAGTACTTC	CATTEQGPESSYEQYF
TRBV5-4	.	TRBJ1-1	.	TGTGCCAGCCAAGCGGCCAACCGAGACACTGAAGCTTTCTTT	CASQAANRDTEAFF
TRBV27	medium-sized	TRBJ2-2	.	TGTGCCAGCAGTCTACAGGACACCGGGGAGCTGTTTTTT	CASSLQDTGELFF
TRBV29-1	.	TRBJ2-1	.	TGCAGCGTCACCTCAGGGAAGCAGTTCTTC	CSVTSGKQFF
TRBV9	few	TRBJ1-2	.	TGTGCCAGCAGCGTAAATTCAGGGGCAAACGGCTACACCTTC	CASSVNSGANGYTF
TRBV4-1	.	TRBJ1-4	.	TGCGCCAGCAGCCTCCATCACATGCGAGGAAATGAAAAACTGTTTTTT	CASSLHHMRGNEKLFF
TRBV6-5	.	TRBJ1-6	.	TGTGCCAGCAGCTCCCGGATGTATAATTCACCCCTCCACTTT	CASSSRMYNSPLHF
TRBV6-5	.	TRBJ2-7	TRBD1	TGTGCCAGCAGTTACTTGGGAGGACAGGGGGCCTACGAGCAGTACTTC	CASSYLGGQGAYEQYF
TRBV27	.	TRBJ1-2	.	TGTGCCAGCAGTTTAAGCCGGCGGGGCAACTATGGCTACACCTTC	CASSLSRRGNYGYTF
TRBV4-3	.	TRBJ2-7	.	TGCGCCAGCAGCCAAGCGACAGGGGACTACTACGAGCAGTACTTC	CASSQATGDYYEQYF
TRBV4-3	.	TRBJ2-7	.	TGCGCCAGCAGCCAAGGCTGGTTCGAGGAAGCAACCGCCTACGAGCAGTACTTC	CASSQGWFEEATAYEQYF
TRBV4-2	.	TRBJ1-2	.	TGTGCCAGCAGCCAAGAGTGGGGGCGCGGGAGCTATGGCTACACCTTC	CASSQEWGRGSYGYTF
TRBV19	once	TRBJ1-1	.	TGTGCCACCCACTACAGAGCCCGCGATTCGAACACTGAAGCTTTCTTT	CATHYRARDSNTEAFF
TRBV27	.	TRBJ2-1	TRBD2	TGTGCCAGCAGTTTCCCTAGCGGGGGGGCTAATGAGCAGTTCTTC	CASSFPSGGANEQFF
TRBV4-1	.	TRBJ2-5	.	TGCGCCAGCAGCCAGGGGTGGTCTGCGGAGACCCAGTACTTC	CASSQGWSAETQYF
TRBV4-1	.	TRBJ2-7	.	TGCGCCAGCAGTCCAAGGGACCTGACCTACGAGCAGTACTTC	CASSPRDLTYEQYF
TRBV5-1	.	TRBJ1-1	.	TGCGCCAGCAGCTTTACAGACGACTGGGATGAAGCTTTCTTT	CASSFTDDWDEAFF
TRBV9	few	TRBJ1-6	.	TGTGCCAGCAGCCAAGACCGAATCAGCTCCTATAATTCACCCCTCCACTTT	CASSQDRISSYNSPLHF
TRBV5-6	.	TRBJ2-7	TRBD1	TGTGCCAGCAGCTTCGGGACAGTGAACGAGCAGTACTTC	CASSFGTVNEQYF
TRBV28	.	TRBJ2-5	.	TGTGCCAGCAGTTCAGTGTACCAAGAGACCCAGTACTTC	CASSSVYQETQYF
TRBV7-8	.	TRBJ2-1	TRBD1	TGTGCCAGCAGCTTAGAGAGGGGGCTGGGTGAGCAGTTCTTC	CASSLERGLGEQFF
TRBV29-1	.	TRBJ2-7	.	TGCAGCGTTGTACTCGGGTCCTACGAGCAGTACTTC	CSVVLGSYEQYF
TRBV15	.	TRBJ2-1	.	TGTGCCACCAGCAGAGTAGGGGGATCAAACAATGAGCAGTTCTTC	CATSRVGGSNNEQFF
TRBV6-4	.	TRBJ2-1	.	TGTGCCAGCAGGGGTCGGGAGAATGAGCAGTTCTTC	CASRGRENEQFF
TRBV6-6	.	TRBJ1-4	.	TGTGCCAGCCTTGAGGGAACCCAGAAGGCGCAACTGTTTTTT	CASLEGTQKAQLFF
TRBV11-2	.	TRBJ1-1	.	TGTGCCAGCAGCTTAAGCGGGGACCGAGCTTTCTTT	CASSLSGDRAFF
TRBV30	.	TRBJ2-1	TRBD2	TGTGCCTGGACCGACGGGTGGAGTAGCGGGGGTTTTATGAATGAGCAGTTCTTC	CAWTDGWSSGGFMNEQFF